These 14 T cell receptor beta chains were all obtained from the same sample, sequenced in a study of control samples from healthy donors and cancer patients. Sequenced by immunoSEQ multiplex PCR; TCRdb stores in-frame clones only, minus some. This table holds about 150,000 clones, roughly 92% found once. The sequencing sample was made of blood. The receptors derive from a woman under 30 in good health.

CDR3 sequence: CAAGQGENTEAFF. The CDR3 DNA reads TGTGCCGCTGGACAGGGCGAGAACACTGAAGCTTTCTTT. The V gene is TRBV10-3, the J gene TRBJ1-1; TRBD1 aligns across 8 bases. The CDR3 is 13 residues long. Germline lookup yields CDR1 ENHRY and CDR2 SYGVKD. The V and J ends lost 11 bases and 1 base, in that order; junction bases with no gene match: 6.

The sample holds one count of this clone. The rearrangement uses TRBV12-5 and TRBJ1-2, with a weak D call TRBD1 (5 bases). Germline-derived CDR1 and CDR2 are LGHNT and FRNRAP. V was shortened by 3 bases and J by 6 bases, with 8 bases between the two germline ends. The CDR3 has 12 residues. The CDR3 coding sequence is TGTGCTAGTGGTTTTGGGGGAAATGGCTACACCTTC. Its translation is CASGFGGNGYTF. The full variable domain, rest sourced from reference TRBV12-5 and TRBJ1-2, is DARVTQTPRHKVTEMGQEVTMRCQPILGHNTVFWYRQTMMQGLELLAYFRNRAPLDDSGMPKDRFSAEMPDATLATLKIQPSEPRDSAVYFCASGFGGNGYTFGSGTRLTVV.

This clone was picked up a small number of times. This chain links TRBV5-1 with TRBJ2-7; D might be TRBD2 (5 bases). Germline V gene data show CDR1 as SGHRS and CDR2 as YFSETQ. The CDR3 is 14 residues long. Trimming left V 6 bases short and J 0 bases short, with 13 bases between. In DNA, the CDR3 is TGCGCCAGCACCCGAGGGCCCAGCTCCTACGAGCAGTACTTC. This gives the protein CASTRGPSSYEQYF.

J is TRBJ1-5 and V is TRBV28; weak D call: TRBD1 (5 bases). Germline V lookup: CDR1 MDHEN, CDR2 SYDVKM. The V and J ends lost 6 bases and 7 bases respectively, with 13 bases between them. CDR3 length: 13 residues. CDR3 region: CASRVRGDQPQHF. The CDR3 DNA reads TGTGCCAGCAGGGTTCGGGGGGACCAGCCCCAGCATTTT.

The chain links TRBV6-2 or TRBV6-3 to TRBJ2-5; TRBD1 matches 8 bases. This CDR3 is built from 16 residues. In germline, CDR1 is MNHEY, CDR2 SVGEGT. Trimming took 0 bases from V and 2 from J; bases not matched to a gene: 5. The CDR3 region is CASSYSGRGLQETQYF. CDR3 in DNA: TGTGCCAGCAGTTACTCGGGCAGGGGGCTTCAAGAGACCCAGTACTTC.

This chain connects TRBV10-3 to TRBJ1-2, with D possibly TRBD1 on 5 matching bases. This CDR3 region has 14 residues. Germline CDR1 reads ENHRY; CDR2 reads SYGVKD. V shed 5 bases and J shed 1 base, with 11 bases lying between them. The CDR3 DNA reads TGTGCCATCAGTAACCCCCAGGGTAACTATGGCTACACCTTC. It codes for CAISNPQGNYGYTF.

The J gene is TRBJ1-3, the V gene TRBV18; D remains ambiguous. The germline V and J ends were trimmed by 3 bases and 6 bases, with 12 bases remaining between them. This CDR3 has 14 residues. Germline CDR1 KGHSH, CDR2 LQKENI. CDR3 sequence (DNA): TGTGCCAGCTCACCGAGCTCGGACGCAAACACCATATATTTT. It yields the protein CASSPSSDANTIYF.

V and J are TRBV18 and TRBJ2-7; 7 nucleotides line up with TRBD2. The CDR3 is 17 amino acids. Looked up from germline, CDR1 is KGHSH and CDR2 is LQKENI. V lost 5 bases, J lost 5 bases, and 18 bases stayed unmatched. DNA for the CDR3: TGTGCCAGCTCATCCTTGGGTGAGGGCGGGAGACTCCACGAGCAGTACTTC. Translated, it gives CASSSLGEGGRLHEQYF. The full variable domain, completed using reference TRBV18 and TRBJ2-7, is NAGVMQNPRHLVRRRGQEARLRCSPMKGHSHVYWYRQLPEEGLKFMVYLQKENIIDESGMPKERFSAEFPKEGPSILRIQQVVRGDSAAYFCASSSLGEGGRLHEQYFGPGTRLTVT.

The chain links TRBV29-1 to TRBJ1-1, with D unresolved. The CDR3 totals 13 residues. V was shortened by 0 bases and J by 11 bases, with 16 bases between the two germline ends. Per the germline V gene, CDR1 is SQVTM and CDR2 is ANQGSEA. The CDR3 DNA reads TGCAGCGTTGAAGAGGTAGGGTTTGGATATGCTTTCTTT. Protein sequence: CSVEEVGFGYAFF.

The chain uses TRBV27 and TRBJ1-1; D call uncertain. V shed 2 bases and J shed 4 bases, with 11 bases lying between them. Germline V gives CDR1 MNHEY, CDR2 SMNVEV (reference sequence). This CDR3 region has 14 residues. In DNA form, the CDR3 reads TGTGCCAGCAGTTTACAGTTGGGGAGCACTGAAGCTTTCTTT. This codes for CASSLQLGSTEAFF.

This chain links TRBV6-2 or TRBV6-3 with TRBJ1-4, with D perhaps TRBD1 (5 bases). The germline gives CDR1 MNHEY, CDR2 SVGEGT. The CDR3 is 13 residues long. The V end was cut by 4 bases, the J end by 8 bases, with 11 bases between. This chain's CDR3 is CASSLRGTEKLFF. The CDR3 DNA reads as TGTGCCAGCAGTTTACGGGGGACGGAAAAACTGTTTTTT.

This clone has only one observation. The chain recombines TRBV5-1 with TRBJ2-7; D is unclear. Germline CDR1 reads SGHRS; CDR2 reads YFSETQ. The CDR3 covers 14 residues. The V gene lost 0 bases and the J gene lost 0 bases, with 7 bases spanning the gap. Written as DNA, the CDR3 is TGCGCCAGCAGCTTGGACAGCGACTCCTACGAGCAGTACTTC. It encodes CASSLDSDSYEQYF.

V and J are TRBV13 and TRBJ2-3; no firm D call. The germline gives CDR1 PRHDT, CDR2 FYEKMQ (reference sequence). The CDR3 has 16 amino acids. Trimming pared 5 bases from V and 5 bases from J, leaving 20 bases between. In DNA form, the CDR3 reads TGTGCCAGCAGCCCAGTTAGGGCCGGAGTCGGAGATACGCAGTATTTT. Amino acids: CASSPVRAGVGDTQYF.

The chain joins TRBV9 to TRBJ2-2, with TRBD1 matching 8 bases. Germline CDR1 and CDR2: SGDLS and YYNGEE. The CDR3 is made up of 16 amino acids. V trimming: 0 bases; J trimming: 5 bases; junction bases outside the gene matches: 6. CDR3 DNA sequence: TGTGCCAGCAGCGTAGCCTTGGACAGGGCGACCGGGGAGCTGTTTTTT. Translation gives CASSVALDRATGELFF.